This T cell receptor (beta chain) was sequenced during a study of shared clonotypes between healthy human individuals. Template for every sorted-subset replicate PCR totaled roughly 200 ng DNA, 25,000 to 35,000 T cell genomes. Clones were sequenced by immunoSEQ multiplex PCR, and TCRdb holds only the in-frame ones, with some missing. The table includes approximately 980,000 clones, approximately 80% detected once. Sequenced: memory CD4+ T cells sorted from blood. Subset specified: CD45RA-negative fraction. The receptor was derived from a man younger than 30 in good health.

CDR3 region: CASSQAGRGNTEAFF. DNA of the CDR3: TGCGCCAGCAGCCAAGCCGGGAGGGGGAACACTGAAGCTTTCTTT. The rearrangement joins TRBV4-1 to TRBJ1-1; D might be TRBD1 (5 bases). The CDR3 runs 15 residues. V lost 1 base to trimming and J lost 1 base, with 10 bases between them. The germline V gene has CDR1 MGHRA and CDR2 YSYEKL.